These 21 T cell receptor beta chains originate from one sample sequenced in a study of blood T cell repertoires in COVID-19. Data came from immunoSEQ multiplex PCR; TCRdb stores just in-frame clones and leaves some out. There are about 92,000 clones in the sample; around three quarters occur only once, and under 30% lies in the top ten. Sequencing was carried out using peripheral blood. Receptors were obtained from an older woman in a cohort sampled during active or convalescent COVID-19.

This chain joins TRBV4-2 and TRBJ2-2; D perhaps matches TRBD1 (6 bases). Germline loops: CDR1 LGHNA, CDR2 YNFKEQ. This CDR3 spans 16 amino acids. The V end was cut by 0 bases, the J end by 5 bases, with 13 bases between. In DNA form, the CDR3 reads TGTGCCAGCAGCCAAGAGGGGATGGGACAAACCGGGGAGCTGTTTTTT. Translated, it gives CASSQEGMGQTGELFF.

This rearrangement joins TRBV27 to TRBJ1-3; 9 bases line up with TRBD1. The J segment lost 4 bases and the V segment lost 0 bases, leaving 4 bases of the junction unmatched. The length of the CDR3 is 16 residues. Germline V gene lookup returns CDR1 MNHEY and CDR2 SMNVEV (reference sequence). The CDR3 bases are TGTGCCAGCAGTTTATCTGGACAGGGGCGAGGAAACACCATATATTTT. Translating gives CASSLSGQGRGNTIYF.

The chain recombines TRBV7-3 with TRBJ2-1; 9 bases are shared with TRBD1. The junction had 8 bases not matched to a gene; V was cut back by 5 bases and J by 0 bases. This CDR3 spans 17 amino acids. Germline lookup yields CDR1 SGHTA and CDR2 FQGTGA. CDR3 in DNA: TGTGCCAGCAGCAAAACAGGGGGCTACATCTCCTACAATGAGCAGTTCTTC. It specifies CASSKTGGYISYNEQFF.

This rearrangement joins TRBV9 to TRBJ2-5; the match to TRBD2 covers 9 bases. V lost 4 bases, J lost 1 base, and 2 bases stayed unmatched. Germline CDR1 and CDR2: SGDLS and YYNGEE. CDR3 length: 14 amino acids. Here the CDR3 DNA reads TGTGCCAGCAGCTCAGCGGGGGGCCAAGAGACCCAGTACTTC. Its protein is CASSSAGGQETQYF.

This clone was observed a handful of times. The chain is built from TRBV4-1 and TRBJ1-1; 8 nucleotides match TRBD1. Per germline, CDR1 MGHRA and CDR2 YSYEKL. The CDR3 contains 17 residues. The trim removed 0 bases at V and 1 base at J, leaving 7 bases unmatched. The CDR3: CASSQDLLGQGNTEAFF. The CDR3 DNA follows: TGCGCCAGCAGCCAAGATTTACTTGGACAGGGGAACACTGAAGCTTTCTTT.

CDR3 residues: CASSVHLDLQETQYF. CDR3 nucleotide sequence: TGTGCCAGCAGCGTACACCTAGATCTCCAAGAGACCCAGTACTTC. The chain links TRBV7-9 to TRBJ2-5, with D hard to call. This CDR3 is 15 amino acids long. V lost 5 bases and J lost 1, with 14 bases in between. Per the germline V gene, CDR1 is SEHNR and CDR2 is FQNEAQ (reference sequence).

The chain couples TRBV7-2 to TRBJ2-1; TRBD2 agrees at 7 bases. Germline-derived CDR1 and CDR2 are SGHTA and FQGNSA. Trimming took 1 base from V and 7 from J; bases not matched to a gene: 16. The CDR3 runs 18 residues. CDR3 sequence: CASSLVGRASGPRNEQFF. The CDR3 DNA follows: TGTGCCAGCAGCTTAGTCGGTCGGGCTAGCGGCCCCCGGAATGAGCAGTTCTTC. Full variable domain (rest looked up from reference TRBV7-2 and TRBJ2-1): GAGVSQSPSNKVTEKGKDVELRCDPISGHTALYWYRQSLGQGLEFLIYFQGNSAPDKSGLPSDRFSAERTGGSVSTLTIQRTQQEDSAVYLCASSLVGRASGPRNEQFFGPGTRLTVL.

The DNA of the CDR3 is TGCAGCGTACGGTTTTCGGGCACTGAAGCTTTCTTT. Translating it yields CSVRFSGTEAFF. The rearrangement links TRBV29-1 to TRBJ1-1; D uncertain. Looked up from germline, CDR1 is SQVTM and CDR2 is ANQGSEA. This CDR3 region has 12 residues. Trimming took 6 bases from V and 4 from J, leaving 12 bases between them.

The CDR3 loop reads CASSRDRLYEQYF. The CDR3 DNA follows: TGTGCCAGCAGCCGGGACAGGTTATACGAGCAGTACTTC. The rearrangement links TRBV5-6 to TRBJ2-7; 8 bases are a match to TRBD1. Germline V gives CDR1 SGHDT, CDR2 YYEEEE. V lost 4 bases and J lost 4; bases outside the gene matches: 4. The CDR3 runs to 13 residues.

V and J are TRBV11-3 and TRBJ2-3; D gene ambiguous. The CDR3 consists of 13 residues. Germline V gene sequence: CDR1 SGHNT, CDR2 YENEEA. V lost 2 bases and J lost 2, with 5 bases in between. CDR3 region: CASSLRHTDTQYF. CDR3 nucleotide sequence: TGTGCCAGCAGCTTAAGACACACAGATACGCAGTATTTT.

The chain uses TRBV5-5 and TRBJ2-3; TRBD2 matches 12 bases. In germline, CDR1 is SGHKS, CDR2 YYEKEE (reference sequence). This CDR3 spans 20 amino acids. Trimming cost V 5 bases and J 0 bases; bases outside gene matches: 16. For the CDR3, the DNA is TGTGCCAGCAGACCCACGCCCGTCGGGACTAGCGGGTCTAGCACAGATACGCAGTATTTT. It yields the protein CASRPTPVGTSGSSTDTQYF.

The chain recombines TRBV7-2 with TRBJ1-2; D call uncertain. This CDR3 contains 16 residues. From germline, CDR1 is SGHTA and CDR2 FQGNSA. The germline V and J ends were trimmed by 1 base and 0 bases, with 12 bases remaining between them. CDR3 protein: CASSLDLGRANYGYTF. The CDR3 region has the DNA TGTGCCAGCAGCTTAGATCTGGGCAGAGCTAACTATGGCTACACCTTC.

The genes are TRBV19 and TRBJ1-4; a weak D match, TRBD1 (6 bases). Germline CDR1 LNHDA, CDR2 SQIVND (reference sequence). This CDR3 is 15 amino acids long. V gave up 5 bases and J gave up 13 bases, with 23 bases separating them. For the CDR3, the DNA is TGTGCCAGTAGTCGGGCAGGGGCACGAATAGATGGACTGTTTTTT. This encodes CASSRAGARIDGLFF.

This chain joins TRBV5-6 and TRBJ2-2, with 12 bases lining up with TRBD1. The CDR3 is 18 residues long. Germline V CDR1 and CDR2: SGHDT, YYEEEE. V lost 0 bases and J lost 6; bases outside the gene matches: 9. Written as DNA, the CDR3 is TGTGCCAGCAGCTTGGGTGGTATGGGACAGGGGGCCGCCGGGGAGCTGTTTTTT. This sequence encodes CASSLGGMGQGAAGELFF.

The CDR3 DNA reads TGCGCCAGCAGCTTGGATGTTATCCAGGGCACAGATACGCAGTATTTT. This codes for CASSLDVIQGTDTQYF. The chain links TRBV5-1 to TRBJ2-3; D not certain. V was trimmed by 0 bases and J by 1 base, leaving 12 bases between them. CDR1 and CDR2 (germline): SGHRS, YFSETQ. The CDR3 totals 16 residues.

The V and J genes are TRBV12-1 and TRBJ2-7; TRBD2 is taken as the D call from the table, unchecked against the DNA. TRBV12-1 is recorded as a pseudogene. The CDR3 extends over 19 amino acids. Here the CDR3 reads CASSFQGTSGGLTSYEQYF. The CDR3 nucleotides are TGTGCCAGCAGCTTTCAAGGGACTAGCGGGGGGCTTACCTCCTACGAGCAGTACTTC.

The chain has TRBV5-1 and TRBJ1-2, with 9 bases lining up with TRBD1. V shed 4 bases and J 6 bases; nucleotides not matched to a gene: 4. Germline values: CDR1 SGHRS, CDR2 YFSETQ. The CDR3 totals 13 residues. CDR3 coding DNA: TGCGCCAGCAGCCTCGGGACAGGGAATGGCTACACCTTC. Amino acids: CASSLGTGNGYTF.

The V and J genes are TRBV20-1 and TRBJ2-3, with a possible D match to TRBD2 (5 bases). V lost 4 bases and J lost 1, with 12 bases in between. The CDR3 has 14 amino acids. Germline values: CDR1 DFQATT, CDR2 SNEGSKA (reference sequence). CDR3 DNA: TGCAGTGCTAATGAACGTAGCGGCACAGATACGCAGTATTTT. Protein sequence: CSANERSGTDTQYF.

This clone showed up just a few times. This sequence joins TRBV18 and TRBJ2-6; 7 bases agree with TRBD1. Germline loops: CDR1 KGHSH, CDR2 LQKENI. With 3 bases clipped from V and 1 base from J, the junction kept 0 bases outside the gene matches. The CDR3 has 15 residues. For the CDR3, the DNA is TGTGCCAGCTCACCGACAGGGTCTGGGGCCAACGTCCTGACTTTC. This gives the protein CASSPTGSGANVLTF. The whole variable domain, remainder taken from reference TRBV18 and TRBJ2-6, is NAGVMQNPRHLVRRRGQEARLRCSPMKGHSHVYWYRQLPEEGLKFMVYLQKENIIDESGMPKERFSAEFPKEGPSILRIQQVVRGDSAAYFCASSPTGSGANVLTFGAGSRLTVL.

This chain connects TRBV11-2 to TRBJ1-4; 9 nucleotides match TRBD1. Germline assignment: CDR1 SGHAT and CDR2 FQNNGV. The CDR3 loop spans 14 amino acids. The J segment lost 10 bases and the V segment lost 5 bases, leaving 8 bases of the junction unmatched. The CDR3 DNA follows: TGTGCCAGCAGCCTCGGGACAGGGTGGGGAAAACTGTTTTTT. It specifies CASSLGTGWGKLFF.

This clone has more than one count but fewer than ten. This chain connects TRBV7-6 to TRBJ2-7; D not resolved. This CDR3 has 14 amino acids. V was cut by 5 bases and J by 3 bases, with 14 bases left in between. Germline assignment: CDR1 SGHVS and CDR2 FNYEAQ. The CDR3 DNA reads TGTGCCAGCAGCCCCGGCCGGCCGGGCTACGAGCAGTACTTC. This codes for CASSPGRPGYEQYF.